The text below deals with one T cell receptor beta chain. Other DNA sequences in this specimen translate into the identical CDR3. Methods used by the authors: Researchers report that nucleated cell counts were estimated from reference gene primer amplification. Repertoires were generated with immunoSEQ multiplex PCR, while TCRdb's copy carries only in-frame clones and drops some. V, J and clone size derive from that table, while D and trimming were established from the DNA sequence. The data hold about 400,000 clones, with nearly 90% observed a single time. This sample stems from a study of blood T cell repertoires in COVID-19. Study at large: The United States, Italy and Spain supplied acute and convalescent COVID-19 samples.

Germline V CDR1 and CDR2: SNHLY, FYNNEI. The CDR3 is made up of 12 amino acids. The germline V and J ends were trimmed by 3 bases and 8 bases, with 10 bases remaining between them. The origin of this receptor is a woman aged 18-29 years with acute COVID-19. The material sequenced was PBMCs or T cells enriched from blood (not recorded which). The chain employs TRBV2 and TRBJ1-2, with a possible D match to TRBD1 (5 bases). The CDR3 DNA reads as TGTGCCAGCAGTGACAGGGTTGGGGGCTACACCTTC. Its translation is CASSDRVGGYTF.